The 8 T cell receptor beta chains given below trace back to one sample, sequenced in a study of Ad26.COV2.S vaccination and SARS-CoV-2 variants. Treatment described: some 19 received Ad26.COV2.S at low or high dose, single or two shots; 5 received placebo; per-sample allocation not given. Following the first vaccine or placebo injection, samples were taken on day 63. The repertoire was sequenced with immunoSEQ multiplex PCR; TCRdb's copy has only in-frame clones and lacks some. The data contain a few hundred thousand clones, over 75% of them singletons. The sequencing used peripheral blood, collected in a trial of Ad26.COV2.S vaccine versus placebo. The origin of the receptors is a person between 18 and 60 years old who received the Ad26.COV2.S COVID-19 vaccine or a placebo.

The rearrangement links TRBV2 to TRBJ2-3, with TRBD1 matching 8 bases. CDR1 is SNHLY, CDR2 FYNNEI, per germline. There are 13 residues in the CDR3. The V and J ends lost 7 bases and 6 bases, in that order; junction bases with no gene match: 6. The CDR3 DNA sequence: TGTGCCAGCAAGGCAGGGGGCTTCGATACGCAGTATTTT. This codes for CASKAGGFDTQYF.

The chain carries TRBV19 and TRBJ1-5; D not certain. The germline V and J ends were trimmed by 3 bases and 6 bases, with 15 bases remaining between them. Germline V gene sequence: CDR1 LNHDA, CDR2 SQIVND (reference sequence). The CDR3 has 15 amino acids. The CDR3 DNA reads TGTGCCAGTAGTATTTCCAAGGAGCCGCTTCAGCCCCAGCATTTT. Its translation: CASSISKEPLQPQHF.

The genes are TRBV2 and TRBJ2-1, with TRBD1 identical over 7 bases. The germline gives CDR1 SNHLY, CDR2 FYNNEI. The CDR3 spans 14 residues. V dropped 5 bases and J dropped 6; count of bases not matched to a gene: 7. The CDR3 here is CASSPGQERNEQFF. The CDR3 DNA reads TGTGCCAGCAGTCCCGGACAGGAACGCAATGAGCAGTTCTTC.

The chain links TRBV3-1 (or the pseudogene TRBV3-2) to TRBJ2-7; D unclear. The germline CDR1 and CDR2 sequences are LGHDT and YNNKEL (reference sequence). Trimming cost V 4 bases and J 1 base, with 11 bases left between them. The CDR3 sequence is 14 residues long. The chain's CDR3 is CASSPLDASYEQYF. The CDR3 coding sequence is TGTGCCAGCAGCCCACTGGACGCGTCCTACGAGCAGTACTTC.

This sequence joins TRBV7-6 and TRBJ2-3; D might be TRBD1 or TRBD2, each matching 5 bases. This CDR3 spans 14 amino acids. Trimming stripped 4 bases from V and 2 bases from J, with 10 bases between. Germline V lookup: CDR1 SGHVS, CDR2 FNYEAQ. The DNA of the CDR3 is TGTGCCAGCAGCTCCTCCGGGACCACAGATACGCAGTATTTT. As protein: CASSSSGTTDTQYF.

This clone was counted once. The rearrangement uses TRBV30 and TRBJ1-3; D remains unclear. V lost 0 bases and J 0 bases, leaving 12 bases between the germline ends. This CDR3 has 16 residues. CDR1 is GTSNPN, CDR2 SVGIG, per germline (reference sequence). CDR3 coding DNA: TGTGCCTGGAGTGTACTGAGCGGTCCCTCTGGAAACACCATATATTTT. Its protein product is CAWSVLSGPSGNTIYF.

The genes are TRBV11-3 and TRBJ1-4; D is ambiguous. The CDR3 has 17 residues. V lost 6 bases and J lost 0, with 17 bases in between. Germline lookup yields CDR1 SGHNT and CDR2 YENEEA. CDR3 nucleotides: TGTGCCAGCAGAATGGGAAGGACCCTTTCAACTAATGAAAAACTGTTTTTT. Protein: CASRMGRTLSTNEKLFF.

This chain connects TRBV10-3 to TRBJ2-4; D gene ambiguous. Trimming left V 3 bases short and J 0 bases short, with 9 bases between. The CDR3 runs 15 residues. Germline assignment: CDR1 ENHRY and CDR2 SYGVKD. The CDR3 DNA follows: TGTGCCATCAGTGATTACGGGTCAGCCAAAAACATTCAGTACTTC. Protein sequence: CAISDYGSAKNIQYF.